These 17 T cell receptor beta chains were all obtained from the same sample, sequenced in a study of cytomegalovirus exposure and HLA in healthy donors. Both 60 Vbeta primers and 13 Jbeta primers went into the PCR. Sequencing used immunoSEQ multiplex PCR; TCRdb keeps in-frame clones, though not all of them. The sample yields some 160,000 clones, 79% seen once. The material sequenced was PBMCs. These receptors all come from a woman between 35 and 50 years old in good health and CMV-seronegative.

The chain joins TRBV27 to TRBJ2-2, with 9 bases aligning to TRBD1. V dropped 2 bases and J dropped 6; count of bases not matched to a gene: 10. Germline V lookup: CDR1 MNHEY, CDR2 SMNVEV (reference sequence). CDR3 length: 17 amino acids. For the CDR3, the DNA is TGTGCCAGCAGTTTAACGGGGCCCGGGACAGGGCCCGGGGAGCTGTTTTTT. It translates to CASSLTGPGTGPGELFF.

The rearrangement joins TRBV6-5 to TRBJ1-5; possible D gene TRBD1, 5 bases. Trimming pared 0 bases from V and 9 bases from J, leaving 9 bases between. The CDR3 runs to 13 residues. Per germline, CDR1 MNHEY and CDR2 SVGAGI. The CDR3 sequence is CASSYSKDRPQHF. CDR3 coding DNA: TGTGCCAGCAGTTACTCGAAAGACAGGCCCCAGCATTTT.

J is TRBJ2-5 and V is TRBV2; no clear D. The end of the DNA aligns better with TRBJ2-7, so the J call may be wrong. CDR1 and CDR2 (germline): SNHLY, FYNNEI. The CDR3 runs 11 residues. In DNA, the CDR3 is TGTGCCAGCAGTGTCTCCTACGAGCAGTACTTC. It yields the protein CASSVSYEQYF.

The chain recombines TRBV6-5 with TRBJ2-3; D is possibly TRBD1 (5 bases). The CDR3 is 16 amino acids. V was shortened by 0 bases and J by 2 bases, with 12 bases between the two germline ends. Germline CDR1 and CDR2: MNHEY and SVGAGI. CDR3 in amino acids: CASSYSRPGYTDTQYF. In DNA form, the CDR3 reads TGTGCCAGCAGTTACTCGCGGCCAGGGTACACAGATACGCAGTATTTT.

The chain combines TRBV5-6 with TRBJ2-4; D gene unclear. CDR3 length equals 14 residues. V shed 2 bases and J shed 8 bases, with 14 bases lying between them. CDR1 and CDR2 from the germline V gene are SGHDT and YYEEEE. Here the CDR3 reads CASSLIPGSDIQYF. DNA for the CDR3: TGTGCCAGCAGCTTAATCCCGGGTTCGGACATTCAGTACTTC.

This clone was recorded a few times. This chain links TRBV5-1 with TRBJ1-2; D perhaps matches TRBD1 (5 bases). The ends were cut back, 0 bases at V and 0 bases at J, with 12 bases in the middle. Germline values: CDR1 SGHRS, CDR2 YFSETQ. This CDR3 has 16 amino acids. The CDR3 DNA reads as TGCGCCAGCAGCTTGGAATACGGGGACTCTAACTATGGCTACACCTTC. Its translation: CASSLEYGDSNYGYTF.

This clone has only one observation. The chain couples TRBV7-8 to TRBJ2-7; D is possibly TRBD1 (6 bases). Germline loops: CDR1 SGHVS, CDR2 FQNEAQ. Trimming took 2 bases from V and 7 from J, leaving 12 bases between them. CDR3 length equals 13 residues. The CDR3 bases are TGTGCCAGCAGCTTACTACAGGGCCGGGAGCAGTACTTC. Encoded protein: CASSLLQGREQYF.

The chain has TRBV6-5 and TRBJ2-5, with 11 bases lining up with TRBD1. This CDR3 region has 13 residues. Losses at the gene ends were 5 bases for V and 7 bases for J; bases not matched to a gene: 3. The V gene's germline CDR1 is MNHEY and CDR2 SVGAGI. CDR3 loop: CASSRTGGRTQYF. The CDR3 coding sequence is TGTGCCAGCAGTCGGACAGGGGGCCGGACCCAGTACTTC.

The chain recombines TRBV7-6 with TRBJ2-7, with TRBD2 as a possible D gene (6 bases). The V and J ends lost 1 base and 7 bases respectively, with 11 bases between them. CDR1 is SGHVS, CDR2 FNYEAQ, per germline. This CDR3 region has 13 residues. CDR3 in amino acids: CASSLGGGLEQYF. CDR3 bases: TGTGCCAGCAGCTTAGGGGGAGGTTTAGAGCAGTACTTC.

The V gene is TRBV27, the J gene TRBJ1-2, with 7 bases fitting TRBD1. The CDR3 totals 13 residues. J gave up 3 bases and V 6 bases, and 4 bases lay outside the gene matches. Germline CDR1 is MNHEY and CDR2 is SMNVEV (reference sequence). The CDR3 is CASSLTGDYGYTF. As DNA, the CDR3 is TGTGCCAGCAGCCTCACAGGGGACTATGGCTACACCTTC.

This chain connects TRBV5-1 to TRBJ2-7; D is ambiguous. The V gene lost 0 bases and the J gene lost 5 bases, with 6 bases spanning the gap. The CDR3 has 12 amino acids. Looked up from germline, CDR1 is SGHRS and CDR2 is YFSETQ. CDR3 sequence: CASSLASNEQYF. The CDR3 region has the DNA TGCGCCAGCAGCTTGGCTAGTAACGAGCAGTACTTC.

There are a few counts of this clone. This chain links TRBV6-1 with TRBJ1-1; D gene ambiguous. The germline CDR1 and CDR2 sequences are MNHNS and SASEGT. This CDR3 contains 12 residues. Trimming shortened V by 6 bases and J by 5 bases, and 10 bases separated the two germline ends. Written as DNA, the CDR3 is TGTGCCAGCAGGCGCACGGGAACTGAAGCTTTCTTT. It is translated as CASRRTGTEAFF.

The J gene is TRBJ2-5, the V gene TRBV30; 8 bases fit TRBD1. The end of the DNA is better explained by TRBJ2-7, so the J call may be wrong. CDR1 is GTSNPN and CDR2 is SVGIG in the germline V gene (reference sequence). The CDR3 spans 13 residues. CDR3 in DNA: TGTGCCTGGGACCCCGGACAGGGCTACGAGCAGTACTTC. Encoded protein: CAWDPGQGYEQYF.

This clone was counted a few times. The chain carries TRBV10-3 and TRBJ1-4, with 8 nucleotides matching TRBD1. Trimming cost V 8 bases and J 4 bases; bases outside gene matches: 3. The CDR3 is made up of 13 amino acids. Germline lookup yields CDR1 ENHRY and CDR2 SYGVKD. The CDR3 loop reads CAIGQGDNEKLFF. DNA of the CDR3: TGTGCCATCGGACAGGGCGATAATGAAAAACTGTTTTTT.

The chain couples TRBV5-1 to TRBJ1-2; D unresolved. This CDR3 region has 12 residues. Germline lookup yields CDR1 SGHRS and CDR2 YFSETQ. Deletions cut 4 bases from V and 7 bases from J, with 11 bases between. The CDR3 nucleotides are TGCGCCAGCAGCGAAGACTGGGTTGGCTACACCTTC. It specifies CASSEDWVGYTF.

The rearrangement joins TRBV5-1 to TRBJ2-3; 8 bases match TRBD2. This CDR3 has 17 amino acids. The ends lost 3 bases at V and 2 bases at J; junction bases unmatched: 11. Germline CDR1 reads SGHRS; CDR2 reads YFSETQ. The CDR3 bases are TGCGCCAGCAGCTCTCCCTCCGGGACTAGAGTCACAGATACGCAGTATTTT. Its protein is CASSSPSGTRVTDTQYF.

This clone was recorded once. The chain links TRBV10-1 to TRBJ2-3, with TRBD1 identical over 10 bases. This CDR3 has 13 residues. V dropped 10 bases and J dropped 4; count of bases not matched to a gene: 5. Germline lookup yields CDR1 WNHNN and CDR2 SYGVQD (reference sequence). The CDR3 spells CATSGQGPDTQYF. CDR3 sequence (DNA): TGCGCCACTTCGGGACAGGGGCCAGATACGCAGTATTTT.